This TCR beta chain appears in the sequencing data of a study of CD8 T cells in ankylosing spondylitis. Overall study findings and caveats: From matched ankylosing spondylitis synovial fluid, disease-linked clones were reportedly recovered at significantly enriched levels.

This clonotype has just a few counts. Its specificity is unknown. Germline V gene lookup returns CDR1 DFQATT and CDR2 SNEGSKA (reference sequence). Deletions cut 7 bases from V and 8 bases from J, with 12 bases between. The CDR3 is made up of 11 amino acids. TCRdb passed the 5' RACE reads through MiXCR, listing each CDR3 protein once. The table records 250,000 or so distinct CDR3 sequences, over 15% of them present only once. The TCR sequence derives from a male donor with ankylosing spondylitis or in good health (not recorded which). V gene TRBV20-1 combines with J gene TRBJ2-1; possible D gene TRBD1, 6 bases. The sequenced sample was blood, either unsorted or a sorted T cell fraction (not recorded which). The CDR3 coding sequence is TGCAGTGAACAACAGGGTCATGAGCAGTTCTTC. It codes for CSEQQGHEQFF.